These 11 T cell receptor beta chains share one sample of origin, sequenced in a study of T cell responses to AZD1222 COVID-19 vaccine. The data were produced by immunoSEQ multiplex PCR, yet TCRdb's version contains in-frame clones alone and is incomplete. The data show roughly 150,000 clones, around 93% seen once. Specimen: peripheral blood, collected 28 days after the second AZD1222 dose. The receptors stem from an adult who received the AZD1222 COVID-19 vaccine.

This clone was picked up one time. This chain joins TRBV21-1 and TRBJ1-4; the table's D call TRBD1 went unverified against the DNA. TRBV21-1 is a pseudogene segment. CDR3 length equals 18 residues. The CDR3 reads CASSKARGGLVTNEKLFF. Written as DNA, the CDR3 is TGTGCCAGCAGCAAAGCGCGAGGGGGCCTGGTGACTAATGAAAAACTGTTTTTT.

The J gene is TRBJ1-1, the V gene TRBV28, with D unresolved. Germline V gene sequence: CDR1 MDHEN, CDR2 SYDVKM. The CDR3 is 13 residues long. V lost 2 bases to trimming and J lost 0 bases, with 4 bases between them. Written as DNA, the CDR3 is TGTGCCAGCAGTTTAGCAGTGAACACTGAAGCTTTCTTT. Translated: CASSLAVNTEAFF.

J is TRBJ1-2 and V is TRBV11-3; 9 bases align to TRBD1. In germline, CDR1 is SGHNT, CDR2 YENEEA. The CDR3 runs 17 residues. V lost 0 bases, J lost 6 bases, and 11 bases stayed unmatched. The CDR3 reads CASSLDGGNTGGHGYTF. CDR3 in DNA: TGTGCCAGCAGCTTAGACGGGGGGAACACAGGGGGCCATGGCTACACCTTC.

The genes are TRBV3-1 (or the pseudogene TRBV3-2) and TRBJ1-5; weak D call: TRBD1 (5 bases). The CDR3 totals 13 residues. Trimming removed 2 bases from V and 10 bases from J, with 12 bases in between. Germline CDR1 is LGHDT and CDR2 is YNNKEL (reference sequence). The chain's CDR3 is CASSQQRGGPQHF. CDR3 coding DNA: TGTGCCAGCAGCCAACAGCGGGGGGGACCCCAGCATTTT.

The J gene is TRBJ1-1, the V gene TRBV5-1; tentatively, D is TRBD1 (6 bases). Trimming stripped 5 bases from V and 0 bases from J, with 11 bases between. From germline, CDR1 is SGHRS and CDR2 YFSETQ. The CDR3 is made up of 14 amino acids. The CDR3 sequence is CASREQGLNTEAFF. Here the CDR3 DNA reads TGCGCCAGCAGAGAACAGGGTTTGAACACTGAAGCTTTCTTT. The full variable domain, completed using reference TRBV5-1 and TRBJ1-1, is KAGVTQTPRYLIKTRGQQVTLSCSPISGHRSVSWYQQTPGQGLQFLFEYFSETQRNKGNFPGRFSGRQFSNSRSEMNVSTLELGDSALYLCASREQGLNTEAFFGQGTRLTVV.

This sequence joins TRBV4-1 and TRBJ1-1; D uncertain. The ends were cut back, 2 bases at V and 2 bases at J, with 9 bases in the middle. Germline-derived CDR1 and CDR2 are MGHRA and YSYEKL. The length of the CDR3 is 14 residues. CDR3 amino acids: CASSQLNLNTEAFF. The CDR3 DNA reads TGCGCCAGCAGCCAACTTAACCTAAACACTGAAGCTTTCTTT.

CDR3: CASSVRQGTNEKLFF. CDR3 sequence (DNA): TGTGCCAGCAGCGTCAGACAGGGGACTAATGAAAAACTGTTTTTT. The chain joins TRBV9 to TRBJ1-4; 8 positions match TRBD1. This CDR3 has 15 residues. CDR1 SGDLS and CDR2 YYNGEE come from the germline V gene. V lost 2 bases, J lost 2 bases, and 2 bases stayed unmatched.

This chain joins TRBV4-1 and TRBJ1-6, with D perhaps matching TRBD1 (6 bases). V was pared by 3 bases and J by 9 bases, with 18 bases between. Germline CDR1 is MGHRA and CDR2 is YSYEKL. The CDR3 consists of 16 residues. The CDR3 DNA reads as TGCGCCAGCAGCCACCGGACAGCCCCCGTGGGTTCACCCCTCCACTTT. Residues: CASSHRTAPVGSPLHF.

This clone has a handful of counts. The rearrangement uses TRBV11-2 and TRBJ1-2; D is undetermined. CDR3 length: 14 residues. Trimming shortened V by 5 bases and J by 10 bases, and 20 bases separated the two germline ends. The germline CDR1 and CDR2 sequences are SGHAT and FQNNGV. The CDR3 loop is CASSPPRQSVFYTF. CDR3 DNA: TGTGCCAGCAGCCCCCCCCGGCAGTCTGTCTTCTACACCTTC.

With regard to this clone: Other nucleotide sequences in the sample specify the same CDR3. The chain has TRBV9 and TRBJ2-2, with a possible D match to TRBD2 (6 bases). The CDR3 sequence is 14 residues long. The ends were cut back, 0 bases at V and 5 bases at J, with 8 bases in the middle. Germline values: CDR1 SGDLS, CDR2 YYNGEE. CDR3 coding DNA: TGTGCCAGCAGCGTAGTTGGGGGGACCGGGGAGCTGTTTTTT. Its translation is CASSVVGGTGELFF.

The chain links TRBV6-5 to TRBJ1-1; D is unresolved. This CDR3 has 16 amino acids. Trimming removed 0 bases at V and 1 base at J, with 12 bases between. The V gene's germline CDR1 is MNHEY and CDR2 SVGAGI. The CDR3 sequence is CASSYSTFRWNTEAFF. The CDR3 nucleotides are TGTGCCAGCAGTTACTCGACTTTCAGGTGGAACACTGAAGCTTTCTTT.